Sequencing of this T cell receptor (beta chain) was carried out in a study of blood T cell repertoires in COVID-19. Study details: The origin of the acute and convalescent COVID-19 samples was the United States, Italy and Spain.

Enrolment of Seattle patients took place during active infection, and they were followed longitudinally. Original methodology: Using reference gene primer amplification, nucleated cell counts were estimated. The table came from immunoSEQ multiplex PCR; TCRdb's copy has only in-frame clones and leaves some out. The DNA was the basis for D and trimming; V, J and clone size are from that table. The table records a few hundred thousand clones, roughly 88% of them present only once. Trimming cost V 0 bases and J 5 bases, with 15 bases left between them. The V gene's germline CDR1 is SGHRS and CDR2 YFSETQ. The CDR3 length is 16 residues.

The V call is TRBV5-1, the J call TRBJ1-5; TRBD1 is a possible D gene (6 bases). The sample was peripheral blood. The TCR was taken from a woman aged 45-65 years with COVID-19, enrolled during active disease. The CDR3 reads CASSLAGGAFDQPQHF. The CDR3 DNA sequence: TGCGCCAGCAGCTTGGCCGGGGGGGCGTTCGATCAGCCCCAGCATTTT.